This T cell receptor beta chain originates from a study of cytomegalovirus exposure and HLA in healthy donors. Looking at the study overall: The early release's HLA-typed donors yielded some 85 million unique TCRs.

The CDR3 consists of 15 residues. J gave up 5 bases and V 3 bases, and 4 bases lay outside the gene matches. Germline assignment: CDR1 SEHNR and CDR2 FQNEAQ (reference sequence). PCR was performed using 60 Vbeta and 13 Jbeta primers. Authors' methods: About 10 million of about 80 million unique TCR beta chains were shared, per a later count. Data came from immunoSEQ multiplex PCR; TCRdb stores just in-frame clones and leaves some out. D and trimming were read from the DNA, whereas the V and J calls and clone size are those reported in that table. The data contain over 150,000 clones, roughly 79% of them singletons. As concerns this clone: The antigen remains undetermined.

Study findings and constraints: The classifier reportedly diagnosed cytomegalovirus status with high sensitivity and specificity.

The sample was PBMCs. The chain combines TRBV7-9 with TRBJ1-5; 10 bases agree with TRBD1. The sequence derives from a woman aged 45-59 years in good health and CMV-seronegative. In nucleotides, the CDR3 is TGTGCCAGCAGCTTCGGGACAGGGGAGGATCAGCCCCAGCATTTT. Its protein product is CASSFGTGEDQPQHF.